This TCR gamma chain came from a study of Vδ1+ human thymocytes (dated 2018 in TCRdb). For the wider study: The study characterised mRNA-level TRG and TRD CDR3 repertoires of highly purified Vdelta1+ thymocytes from young children as a data resource. Validation of the multiplex-based CDR3 amplicon strategy against 5'RACE-based CDR3 amplicon generation methods had been performed previously.

This clone was seen only a few times. The specificity of this receptor is unknown. Nothing much larger sits one base from this clone, and base qualities are not available. RNA was isolated using the RNeasy mini kit, and reverse transcription was performed with Superscript III. To generate the CDR3 amplicons, a multiplex PCR was run using pooled V-gene forward primers together with a constant-region reverse primer that carried Illumina adaptor overhangs. After gel purification, amplicons were indexed with Nextera index primers over roughly 8 extra PCR cycles and were then purified with AMPure XP beads. Sequencing of the libraries was done on an Illumina MiSeq using paired-end 250 bp reads, dual indexing and a roughly 20% PhiX spike-in. Concerning the study's data processing: Reads were quality checked with FastQC, and TRG read pairs were merged with ea-utils fastq-join. IMGT/HighV-QUEST was used to annotate sequences, retaining only productive sequences with an unambiguous V-gene assignment, and each clonotype was defined by an identical CDR3 sequence. VDJtools 1.1.1, tcR 2.2.3, Treemap and vegan Shannon diversity in R 3.4.4 were used for downstream analysis. Clone calls in TCRdb were regenerated from the public reads with CATT, after which identical DNA sequences shared one row. TCRdb assigned the V and J calls; the authors' analysis was not used. Present in this sample are about 36,000 gamma-chain clones, just over 20% of which were seen just once. About 2% of the sample goes to the ten largest clones.

The germline V gene (reference sequence) sets CDR1 to VTNTFY and CDR2 to YDVSTARD. The CDR3 covers 18 residues, taking in both the cysteine and the phenylalanine. Left in the record is the CDR3 DNA by itself, 54 bases read in frame from the first base. Here V drops 3 bases and J drops 4 bases, and the junction holds 9 bases not matched to any gene. What the research found in general, with its limitations: Even though sort purity was high, around a fifth of thymic TRD sequences were Vdelta2 (and few were Vdelta3), which was not the case for the peripheral blood Vdelta1+ controls. Donors shared many TRG clonotypes (up to 6.9x10^3), but TRD repertoires were essentially private, with at most 120 shared. No clustering by age or sex was observed, so analyses did not stratify donors by these variables. Unlike the oligoclonal repertoires in peripheral blood, the thymic TRG and TRD repertoires appeared highly polyclonal, with Gaussian CDR3 length distributions. The use of highly purified populations and single-cell validation was advised by the authors, since misinterpretation of bulk repertoire data could be caused by unexpected Vdelta2 sequences.

Thymic samples were depleted of alphabeta T cells, then CD3+ TCRVdelta1+ TCRVdelta2- thymocytes were FACS-sorted. The purity of the sorted Vdelta1+ thymocytes fell between roughly 96% and 99.6%. Thymic specimens were obtained from about eight paediatric patients, aged from roughly 5 days to 16 months, who were undergoing corrective cardiac surgery. Thymic tissue was dispersed, and mononuclear cells were isolated on a Histopaque-1077 density gradient. For staining, the antibodies used were anti-TCRVdelta1 clone TS8.2, anti-TCRVdelta2 clone B6, anti-CD3 clone HIT3a and anti-TCRalphabeta clone IP26. The V gene is TRGV3 and the J gene is TRGJP. Sequenced: Vdelta1+ gamma-delta thymocytes from the thymus. Interpreted using the paper, the cell subset or site label stands for: FACS-sorted CD3+ TCRalphabeta- TCRVdelta1+ TCRVdelta2- thymocytes. This receptor was obtained from a girl less than two years old who had congenital heart surgery. The DNA sequence is given as TGTGCCACCTGGGACCAAGACGATCAAGAGTTGGGCAAAAAAATCAAGGTATTT. This sequence encodes CATWDQDDQELGKKIKVF.